These 14 T cell receptor beta chains came from one sample sequenced in a study of vaccination effects on CD4 cells after COVID-19. Antigen-specific CD4+ T cells were first expanded with viral peptide pools by the ViraFEST assay and only then sequenced. CD4+ T cell isolation took place after 10 days of culture. The infection with SARS-CoV-2 (confirmed by PCR) occurred in this person between March and December 2020. No antigens are known for them. This table comes from immunoSEQ multiplex PCR, and its TCRdb copy is limited to in-frame clones, with some not included. The profile shows under 55,000 clones, more than 60% of them singletons. The sample here was CD4+ T cells from PBMCs cultured with a peptide pool, taken before COVID-19 vaccination. These receptors all stem from a human donor who had a prior SARS-CoV-2 infection.

V is TRBV2 and J is TRBJ2-5; D is unclear. The CDR3 length is 13 residues. Deletions cut 4 bases from V and 5 bases from J, with 11 bases between. Germline assignment: CDR1 SNHLY and CDR2 FYNNEI. The chain's CDR3 is CASSALLRETQYF. The CDR3 coding sequence is TGTGCCAGCAGTGCTTTACTGCGGGAGACCCAGTACTTC.

The gene calls are TRBV28 and TRBJ1-5; D is ambiguous. The V and J ends lost 0 bases and 9 bases respectively, with 6 bases between them. The CDR3 consists of 12 residues. Germline CDR1 is MDHEN and CDR2 is SYDVKM. The CDR3 sequence: CASSLWQRPQHF. CDR3 in DNA: TGTGCCAGCAGTTTATGGCAACGGCCCCAGCATTTT.

This clone showed up just a few times. The chain uses TRBV4-2 and TRBJ2-1; 10 bases agree with TRBD2. The germline CDR1 and CDR2 sequences are LGHNA and YNFKEQ. V gave up 3 bases and J gave up 6 bases; unmatched junction bases: 8. The CDR3 covers 16 residues. The CDR3 reads CASSQASGGASNEQFF. The CDR3 region has the DNA TGTGCCAGCAGCCAGGCCAGCGGGGGGGCCTCCAATGAGCAGTTCTTC.

V is TRBV11-2 and J is TRBJ2-1; no definite D call. V gave up 0 bases and J gave up 3 bases, with 12 bases separating them. There are 16 residues in the CDR3. CDR1 is SGHAT, CDR2 FQNNGV, per germline. CDR3 sequence reads: CASSLDRGNIYNEQFF. The CDR3, as DNA: TGTGCCAGCAGCTTAGATCGTGGGAATATCTACAATGAGCAGTTCTTC.

This clone appeared a single time. The V call is TRBV9, the J call TRBJ2-7; TRBD1 matches at 7 bases. Looked up from germline, CDR1 is SGDLS and CDR2 is YYNGEE. V shed 3 bases, J shed 0 bases, and the junction held 6 bases outside the gene matches. The CDR3 length is 15 residues. CDR3 in amino acids: CASSAGTAYSYEQYF. CDR3 DNA sequence: TGTGCCAGCAGCGCCGGGACAGCTTACTCCTACGAGCAGTACTTC.

The chain employs TRBV30 and TRBJ1-4, with no clear D. Trimming removed 1 base from V and 0 bases from J, with 6 bases in between. Germline CDR1 reads GTSNPN; CDR2 reads SVGIG (reference sequence). There are 14 residues in the CDR3. CDR3 bases: TGTGCCTGGAGTGGTAAAACAACTAATGAAAAACTGTTTTTT. It is translated as CAWSGKTTNEKLFF.

This clone was detected only a few times. This sequence joins TRBV7-3 and TRBJ1-3, with a tentative D call TRBD1 (6 bases). This CDR3 region has 15 residues. V lost 2 bases to trimming and J lost 3 bases, with 11 bases between them. CDR1 is SGHTA, CDR2 FQGTGA, per germline. CDR3 sequence: CASSLQGTFGNTIYF. The DNA of the CDR3 is TGTGCCAGCAGCTTACAGGGGACCTTTGGAAACACCATATATTTT.

This clone has just a few counts. The V call is TRBV7-2, the J call TRBJ1-2; 8 positions match TRBD1. Germline V gene lookup returns CDR1 SGHTA and CDR2 FQGNSA. The CDR3 is made up of 15 amino acids. V shed 3 bases, J shed 4 bases, and the junction held 7 bases outside the gene matches. The CDR3 DNA reads as TGTGCCAGCAGCTTGGGCAGGGGGCAAGTCTATGGCTACACCTTC. Residues: CASSLGRGQVYGYTF.

The rearrangement uses TRBV13 and TRBJ1-4; 7 bases line up with TRBD1. Germline values: CDR1 PRHDT, CDR2 FYEKMQ (reference sequence). The ends lost 2 bases at V and 11 bases at J; junction bases unmatched: 8. CDR3 size: 14 residues. The CDR3 sequence: CASSLLIEGQKLFF. Written as DNA, the CDR3 is TGTGCCAGCAGCTTATTAATAGAGGGACAGAAACTGTTTTTT.

The genes are TRBV3-1 (or the pseudogene TRBV3-2) and TRBJ2-2, with D perhaps matching TRBD1 or TRBD2 (5 bases each). V was trimmed by 2 bases and J by 2 bases, leaving 12 bases between them. The CDR3 extends over 16 amino acids. Germline V gene sequence: CDR1 LGHDT, CDR2 YNNKEL (reference sequence). The CDR3 is CASSQTGLLNTGELFF. The CDR3 DNA follows: TGTGCCAGCAGCCAAACGGGGCTTTTAAACACCGGGGAGCTGTTTTTT.

The rearrangement uses TRBV24-1 and TRBJ1-5; a weak D match, TRBD1 (5 bases). Germline CDR1 is KGHDR and CDR2 is SFDVKD. This CDR3 comprises 14 residues. V was shortened by 4 bases and J by 9 bases, with 15 bases between the two germline ends. The CDR3 protein is CATSEPGTGRPQHF. The DNA for the CDR3 is TGTGCCACCAGTGAGCCCGGAACAGGACGGCCCCAGCATTTT.

This clone showed up just a few times. The rearrangement uses TRBV21-1 and TRBJ1-1; the table's D call, TRBD1, was not checked against the DNA. TRBV21-1 is described as a pseudogene. The CDR3 length is 15 residues. The CDR3 loop is CASSIQGVSDTEAFF. The DNA of the CDR3 is TGTGCCAGCAGCATACAGGGGGTATCGGACACTGAAGCTTTCTTT.

The chain joins TRBV5-1 to TRBJ2-3; D possibly uses TRBD1 or TRBD2 (6 bases each). Germline V gene lookup returns CDR1 SGHRS and CDR2 YFSETQ. The CDR3 totals 17 residues. Trimming left V 0 bases short and J 0 bases short, with 14 bases between. Here the CDR3 reads CASSLALGGWSTDTQYF. The CDR3 DNA reads as TGCGCCAGCAGCTTGGCCCTGGGGGGCTGGAGCACAGATACGCAGTATTTT.

The chain carries TRBV7-2 and TRBJ2-7, with TRBD2 matching over 10 bases. CDR1 and CDR2 (germline): SGHTA, FQGNSA. V was pared by 4 bases and J by 2 bases, with 8 bases of the junction left unmatched. The CDR3 consists of 16 residues. The CDR3 here is CASSYSGRTPTYEQYF. CDR3 DNA sequence: TGTGCCAGCAGCTATAGCGGGAGGACTCCAACCTACGAGCAGTACTTC.